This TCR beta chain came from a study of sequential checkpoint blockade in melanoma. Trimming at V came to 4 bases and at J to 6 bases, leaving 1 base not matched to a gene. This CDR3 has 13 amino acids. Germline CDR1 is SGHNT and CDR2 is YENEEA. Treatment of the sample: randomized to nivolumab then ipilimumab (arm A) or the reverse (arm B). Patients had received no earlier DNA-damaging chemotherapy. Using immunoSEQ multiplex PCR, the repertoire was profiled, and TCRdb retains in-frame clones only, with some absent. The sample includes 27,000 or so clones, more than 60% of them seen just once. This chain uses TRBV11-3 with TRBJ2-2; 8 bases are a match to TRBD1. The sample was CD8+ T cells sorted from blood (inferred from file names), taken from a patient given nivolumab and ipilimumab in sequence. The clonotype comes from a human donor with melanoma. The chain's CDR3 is CASSWTGPGELFF. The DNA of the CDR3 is TGTGCCAGCAGCTGGACAGGGCCCGGGGAGCTGTTTTTT. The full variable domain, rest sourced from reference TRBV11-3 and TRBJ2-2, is EAGVVQSPRYKIIEKKQPVAFWCNPISGHNTLYWYLQNLGQGPELLIRYENEEAVDDSQLPKDRFSAERLKGVDSTLKIQPAELGDSAVYLCASSWTGPGELFFGEGSRLTVL.